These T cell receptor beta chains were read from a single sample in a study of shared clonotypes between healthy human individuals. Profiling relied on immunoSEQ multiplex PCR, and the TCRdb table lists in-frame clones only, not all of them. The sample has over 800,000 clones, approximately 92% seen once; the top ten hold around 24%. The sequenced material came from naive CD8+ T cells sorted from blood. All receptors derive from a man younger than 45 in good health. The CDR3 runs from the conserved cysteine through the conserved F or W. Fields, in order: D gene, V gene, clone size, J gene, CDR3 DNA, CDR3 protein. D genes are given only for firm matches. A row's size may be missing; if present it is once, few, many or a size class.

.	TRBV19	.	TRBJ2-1	TGTGCCAGTAGCCGAACGGCGGGCTACAATGAGCAGTTCTTC	CASSRTAGYNEQFF
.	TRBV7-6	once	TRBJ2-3	TGTGCCAGCAGCCCTGAGGCGGACGGCACAGATACGCAGTATTTT	CASSPEADGTDTQYF
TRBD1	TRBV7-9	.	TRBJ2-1	TGTGCCAGCAGCACCTACGACAGGGGGCCCTTCCATGAGCAGTTCTTC	CASSTYDRGPFHEQFF
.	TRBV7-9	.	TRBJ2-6	TGTGCCAGCAGCCCAGGGCCAATTGGGGGCAACGTCCTGACTTTC	CASSPGPIGGNVLTF
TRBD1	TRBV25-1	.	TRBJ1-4	TGTGCCAGCAGTGACCCTCGGACAGGGGGTATCCAAAAACTGTTTTTT	CASSDPRTGGIQKLFF
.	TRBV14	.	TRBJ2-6	TGTGCCAGCAGCCAATTAAGGTGGGGGCGGGCAGGGTTGTCTGGGGCCAACGTCCTGACTTTC	CASSQLRWGRAGLSGANVLTF
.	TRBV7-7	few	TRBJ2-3	TGTGCCAGCAGCGAGGACGCTGCAGATACGCAGTATTTT	CASSEDAADTQYF
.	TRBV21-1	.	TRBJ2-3	TGTGCCAGCAGCAAAGTTCTCAGGGACAGGGGTGGCACAGATACGCAGTATTTT	CASSKVLRDRGGTDTQYF
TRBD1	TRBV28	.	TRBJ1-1	TGTGCCAGCAGTTGGACAGGGGACACTGAAGCTTTCTTT	CASSWTGDTEAFF
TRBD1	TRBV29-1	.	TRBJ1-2	TGCAGCGCGGGACGTACAGGGGCAAGGGGTAACTATGGCTACACCTTC	CSAGRTGARGNYGYTF
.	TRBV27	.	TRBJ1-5	TGTGCCAGCAGTTTATCGGGGCGTTCCAATCAGCCCCAGCATTTT	CASSLSGRSNQPQHF
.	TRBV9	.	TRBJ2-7	TGTGCCAGCAGCGTATATCCGGGGAGTTCCTACGAGCAGTACTTC	CASSVYPGSSYEQYF
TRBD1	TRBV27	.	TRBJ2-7	TGTGCCAGCAGTGCCTACCTGACAGGGCCTATATTGGGGCAGTACTTC	CASSAYLTGPILGQYF
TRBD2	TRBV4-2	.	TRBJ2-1	TGTGCCAGCAGCCAAGAAGGGCTAGCGGAATACAATGAGCAGTTCTTC	CASSQEGLAEYNEQFF
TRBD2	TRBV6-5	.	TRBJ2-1	TGTGCCAGCACTTACCTAGCGGGAGGATCCTACAATGAGCAGTTCTTC	CASTYLAGGSYNEQFF
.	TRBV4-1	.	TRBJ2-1	TGCGCCAGCAGCCAAGATTTCAGGGGGGGCACTGAGCAGTTCTTC	CASSQDFRGGTEQFF
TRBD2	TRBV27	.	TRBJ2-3	TGTGCCAGCAGTTTTAAGCGGCGGGAGGGCACAGATACGCAGTATTTT	CASSFKRREGTDTQYF
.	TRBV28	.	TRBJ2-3	TGTGCCAGCAGTTTTCGATTCACAGATACGCAGTATTTT	CASSFRFTDTQYF
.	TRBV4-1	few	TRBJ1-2	TGCGCCAGCAGCCCTGGCGCGGGAGGCTACACCTTC	CASSPGAGGYTF
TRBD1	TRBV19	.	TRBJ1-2	TGTGCCAGTAGTACCTCTCCGACAGGGATAATCGGCTACACCTTC	CASSTSPTGIIGYTF
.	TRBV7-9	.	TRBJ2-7	TGTGCCAGCAGCTTAGCGGCCCCCTACGAGCAGTACTTC	CASSLAAPYEQYF
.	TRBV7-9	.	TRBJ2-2	TGTGCCAGCAGCTTGGGGTTTTTTGACACCGGGGAGCTGTTTTTT	CASSLGFFDTGELFF
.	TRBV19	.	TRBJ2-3	TGTGCCAGTAGTATAGGGGAGTATCCAGATACGCAGTATTTT	CASSIGEYPDTQYF
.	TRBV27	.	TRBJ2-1	TGTGCCAGCAGTTTATCGTTCCAAGGCGGGAATGAGCAGTTCTTC	CASSLSFQGGNEQFF
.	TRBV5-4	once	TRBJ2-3	TGTGCCAGCAGCTTGGATAGACTTCAGCCAGATACGCAGTATTTT	CASSLDRLQPDTQYF
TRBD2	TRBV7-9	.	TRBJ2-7	TGTGCCAGCAGCTTTGTTAGCGGGAGGCTCTCCTACGAGCAGTACTTC	CASSFVSGRLSYEQYF
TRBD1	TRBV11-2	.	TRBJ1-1	TGTGCCAGCAGCGCCCGGGACAGGGGGCAAGCTTTCTTT	CASSARDRGQAFF
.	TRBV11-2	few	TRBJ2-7	TGTGCCAGCAGCTTAGCAGGCGCCTACGAGCAGTACTTC	CASSLAGAYEQYF
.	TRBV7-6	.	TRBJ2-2	TGTGCCAGCAGCTTAGTAGCGAACACCGGGGAGCTGTTTTTT	CASSLVANTGELFF
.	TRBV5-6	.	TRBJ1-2	TGTGCCAGCAGCTACGACGGGGACGGCTATGGCTACACCTTC	CASSYDGDGYGYTF
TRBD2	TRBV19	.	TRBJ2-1	TGTGCCAGTAGTACCTCTAGCGGGAGGCACTCCTACAATGAGCAGTTCTTC	CASSTSSGRHSYNEQFF
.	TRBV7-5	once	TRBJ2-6	TGTGCCAGAAACCTGCGCTGTAGACAAAGTCGGGCCAACGTCCTGACTTTC	CARNLRCRQSRANVLTF
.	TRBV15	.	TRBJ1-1	TGTGCCACCAGCAGAGATGGGGTGTCGGCAGATGAAGCTTTCTTT	CATSRDGVSADEAFF
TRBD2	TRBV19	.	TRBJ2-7	TGTGCCAGCGCGCAGACTAGCACCTACGAGCAGTACTTC	CASAQTSTYEQYF
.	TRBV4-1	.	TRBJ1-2	TGCGCCAGCAGCCTTGTAGGAAGTTACGATGGCTACACCTTC	CASSLVGSYDGYTF
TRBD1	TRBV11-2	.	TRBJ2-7	TGTGCCAGCAGCTTAGAGACGGGACAGGGTGGCTACGAGCAGTACTTC	CASSLETGQGGYEQYF
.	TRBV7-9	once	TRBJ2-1	TGTGCCAGCACCTTCGGGAGCTCCTACAATGAGCAGTTCTTC	CASTFGSSYNEQFF
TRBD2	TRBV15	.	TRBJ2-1	TGTGCCACCAGCAGTCCTAGCGGGTCCAACAATGAGCAGTTCTTC	CATSSPSGSNNEQFF
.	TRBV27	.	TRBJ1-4	TGTGCCAGCAGTTTAATCGGACAGACCTCAACTAATGAAAAACTGTTTTTT	CASSLIGQTSTNEKLFF
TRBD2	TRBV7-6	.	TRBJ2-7	TGTGCCAGCAGCAGTAGCGGGAGTGCGTACGAGCAGTACTTC	CASSSSGSAYEQYF
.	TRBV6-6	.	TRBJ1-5	TGTGCCAGCAGTAACTCAGGGGACAAAAATCAGCCCCAGCATTTT	CASSNSGDKNQPQHF
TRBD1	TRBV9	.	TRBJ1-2	TGTGCCAGCAGCGTAGACCAGGGGGCGGGCTACACCTTC	CASSVDQGAGYTF
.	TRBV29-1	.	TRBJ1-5	TGCAGCGTTGGAGGGGGGTTCGGTCAGCCCCAGCATTTT	CSVGGGFGQPQHF
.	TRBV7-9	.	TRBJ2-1	TGTGCCAGCAGCTTAGAGGGGCGTGAGCAGTTCTTC	CASSLEGREQFF
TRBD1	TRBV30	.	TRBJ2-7	TGTGCCTGCCCGGGACAGGGCTCCTACGAGCAGTACTTC	CACPGQGSYEQYF
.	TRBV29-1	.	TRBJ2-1	TGCAGCGTCGAGGGATTTAATGAGCAGTTCTTC	CSVEGFNEQFF
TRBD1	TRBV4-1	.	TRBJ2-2	TGCGCCAGCAGCCAACGGGACAGGAACACCGGGGAGCTGTTTTTT	CASSQRDRNTGELFF
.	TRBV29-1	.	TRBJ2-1	TGCAGCGTTGAAGGAGGGTCTCTCAATGAGCAGTTCTTC	CSVEGGSLNEQFF
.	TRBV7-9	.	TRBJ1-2	TGTGCCAGCAGCTTAGCTGCCCCATCAGATGGCTACACCTTC	CASSLAAPSDGYTF
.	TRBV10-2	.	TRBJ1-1	TGCGCCAGCAGAGGGTGGGGGCCCACTGAAGCTTTCTTT	CASRGWGPTEAFF
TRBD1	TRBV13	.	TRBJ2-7	TGTGCCAGCAGCTGGGGACAGAACTCCTACGAGCAGTACTTC	CASSWGQNSYEQYF
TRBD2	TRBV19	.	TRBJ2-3	TGTGCCAGTAGACCAGGCCCGGGGCGGGGGGGCACAGATACGCAGTATTTT	CASRPGPGRGGTDTQYF